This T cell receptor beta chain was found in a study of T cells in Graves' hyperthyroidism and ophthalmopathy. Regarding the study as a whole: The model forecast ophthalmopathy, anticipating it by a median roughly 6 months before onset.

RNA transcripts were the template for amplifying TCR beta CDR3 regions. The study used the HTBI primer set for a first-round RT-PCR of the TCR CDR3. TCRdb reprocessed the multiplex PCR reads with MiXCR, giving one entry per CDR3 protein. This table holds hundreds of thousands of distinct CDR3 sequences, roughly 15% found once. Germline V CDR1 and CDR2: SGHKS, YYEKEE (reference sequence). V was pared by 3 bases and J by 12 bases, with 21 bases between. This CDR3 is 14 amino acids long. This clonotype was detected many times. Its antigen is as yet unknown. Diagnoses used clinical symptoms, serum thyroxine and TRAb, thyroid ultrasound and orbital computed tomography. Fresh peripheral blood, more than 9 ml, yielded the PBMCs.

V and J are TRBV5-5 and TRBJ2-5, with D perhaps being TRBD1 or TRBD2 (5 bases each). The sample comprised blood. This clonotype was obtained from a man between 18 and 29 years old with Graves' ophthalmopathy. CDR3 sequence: CASSYTLRGQGEYF. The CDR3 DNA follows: TGTGCCAGCAGCTACACACTCCGGGGCCAAGGGGAGTACTTC. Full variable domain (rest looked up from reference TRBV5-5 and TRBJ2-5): DAGVTQSPTHLIKTRGQQVTLRCSPISGHKSVSWYQQVLGQGPQFIFQYYEKEERGRGNFPDRFSARQFPNYSSELNVNALLLGDSALYLCASSYTLRGQGEYFGPGTRLLVL.